This T cell receptor (beta chain) was found in a study of CD8 T cells in ankylosing spondylitis. General study results and limits: Researchers reportedly found disease-linked clones significantly enriched in matched ankylosing spondylitis synovial fluid. A subset of motif variants has previously been described in the synovial fluid and blood of reactive arthritis. Fewer than ten highly homologous variants made up a TCR beta motif that seemed to typify ankylosing spondylitis blood. Peripheral blood held disease-linked clones only at relatively low frequency, and these were CD8+.

Germline CDR1 and CDR2: SQVTM and ANQGSEA. Trimming took 7 bases from V and 3 from J; bases not matched to a gene: 3. The CDR3 has 13 amino acids. By quantitative 5'-RACE with molecular barcodes, the TCR beta libraries were made. MiXCR, run by TCRdb on the 5' RACE reads, gives a single entry per CDR3 protein. The sample has 700,000 to 1,000,000 distinct CDR3 sequences, approximately 10% seen once. With regard to this clonotype: Its antigen remains unidentified.

This TCR was sampled from a male donor with ankylosing spondylitis. Sequencing used blood, either unsorted or a sorted T cell fraction (not recorded which). V usage is TRBV29-1 and J usage is TRBJ1-1, with 12 bases that match TRBD1. Here the CDR3 DNA reads TGCAGCGCCTGGGACAGGGGGCACACTGAAGCTTTCTTT. Amino acids: CSAWDRGHTEAFF.